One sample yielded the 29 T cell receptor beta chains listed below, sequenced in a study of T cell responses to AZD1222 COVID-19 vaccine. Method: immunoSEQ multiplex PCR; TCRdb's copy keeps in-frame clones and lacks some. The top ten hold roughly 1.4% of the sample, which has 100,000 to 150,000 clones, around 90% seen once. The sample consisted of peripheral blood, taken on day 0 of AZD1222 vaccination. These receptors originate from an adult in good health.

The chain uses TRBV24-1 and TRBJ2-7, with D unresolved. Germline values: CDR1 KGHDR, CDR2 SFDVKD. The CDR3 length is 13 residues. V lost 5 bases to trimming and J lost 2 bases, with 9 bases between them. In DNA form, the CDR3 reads TGTGCCACCAGTGGGGCAGATACCTACGAGCAGTACTTC. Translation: CATSGADTYEQYF.

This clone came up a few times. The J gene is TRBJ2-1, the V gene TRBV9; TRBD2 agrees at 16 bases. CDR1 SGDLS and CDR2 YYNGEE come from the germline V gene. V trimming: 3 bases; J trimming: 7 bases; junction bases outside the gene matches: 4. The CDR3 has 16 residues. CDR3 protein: CASSGMGLAGGNEQFF. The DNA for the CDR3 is TGTGCCAGCAGCGGGATGGGACTAGCGGGAGGGAATGAGCAGTTCTTC.

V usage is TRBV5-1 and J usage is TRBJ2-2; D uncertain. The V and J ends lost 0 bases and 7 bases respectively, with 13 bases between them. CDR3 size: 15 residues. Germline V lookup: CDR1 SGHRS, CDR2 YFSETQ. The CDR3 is CASSLEGVASGELFF. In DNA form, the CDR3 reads TGCGCCAGCAGCTTGGAAGGAGTTGCTAGCGGGGAGCTGTTTTTT.

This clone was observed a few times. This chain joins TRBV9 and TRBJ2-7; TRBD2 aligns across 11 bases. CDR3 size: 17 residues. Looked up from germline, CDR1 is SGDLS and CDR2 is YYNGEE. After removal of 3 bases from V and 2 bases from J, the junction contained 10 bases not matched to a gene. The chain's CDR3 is CASSAGLAGTVTYEQYF. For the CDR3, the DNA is TGTGCCAGCAGCGCCGGACTAGCGGGCACAGTCACCTACGAGCAGTACTTC.

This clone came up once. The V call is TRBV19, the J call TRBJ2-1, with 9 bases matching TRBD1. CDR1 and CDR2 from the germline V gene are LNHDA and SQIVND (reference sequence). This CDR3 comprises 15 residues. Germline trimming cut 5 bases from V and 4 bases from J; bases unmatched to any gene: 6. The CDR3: CASSHRDRVYNEQFF. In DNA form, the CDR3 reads TGTGCCAGTAGTCACCGGGACAGGGTATACAATGAGCAGTTCTTC.

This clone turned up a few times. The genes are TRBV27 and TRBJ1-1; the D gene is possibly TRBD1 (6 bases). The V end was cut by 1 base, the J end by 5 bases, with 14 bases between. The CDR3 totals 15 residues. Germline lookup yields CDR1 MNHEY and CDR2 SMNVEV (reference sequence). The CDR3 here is CASSLFGGMGTEAFF. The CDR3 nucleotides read TGTGCCAGCAGTTTATTCGGGGGCATGGGGACTGAAGCTTTCTTT.

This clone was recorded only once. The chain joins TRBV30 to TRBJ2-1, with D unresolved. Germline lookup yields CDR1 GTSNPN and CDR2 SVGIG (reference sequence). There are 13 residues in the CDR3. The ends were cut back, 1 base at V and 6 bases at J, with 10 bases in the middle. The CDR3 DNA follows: TGTGCCTGGAGTGCCCAGACTCTCAATGAGCAGTTCTTC. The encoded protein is CAWSAQTLNEQFF.

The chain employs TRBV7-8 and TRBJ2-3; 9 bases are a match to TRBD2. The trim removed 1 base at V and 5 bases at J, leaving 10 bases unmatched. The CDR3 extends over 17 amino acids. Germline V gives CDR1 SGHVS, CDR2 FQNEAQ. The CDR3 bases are TGTGCCAGCAGCTTAGTTAGGGCGGGAGGGCCCGAAGATACGCAGTATTTT. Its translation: CASSLVRAGGPEDTQYF.

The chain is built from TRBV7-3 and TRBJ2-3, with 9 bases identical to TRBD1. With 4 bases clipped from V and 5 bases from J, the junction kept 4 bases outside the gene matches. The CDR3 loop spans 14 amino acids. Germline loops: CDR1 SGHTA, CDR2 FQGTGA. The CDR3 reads CASSWTGVGDTQYF. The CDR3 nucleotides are TGTGCCAGCAGCTGGACAGGGGTTGGAGATACGCAGTATTTT.

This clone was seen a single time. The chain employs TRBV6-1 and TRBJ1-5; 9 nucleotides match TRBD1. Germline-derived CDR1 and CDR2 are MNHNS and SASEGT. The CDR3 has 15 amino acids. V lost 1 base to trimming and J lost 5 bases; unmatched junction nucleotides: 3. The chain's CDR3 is CASSEGWTGDQPQHF. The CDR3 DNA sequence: TGTGCCAGCAGTGAAGGGTGGACAGGGGATCAGCCCCAGCATTTT.

The CDR3 loop reads CASSSIGAYEQYF. DNA of the CDR3: TGTGCCAGCAGTTCAATTGGGGCCTACGAGCAGTACTTC. This sequence joins TRBV12-3 or TRBV12-4 and TRBJ2-7, with D unresolved. Trimming cost V 4 bases and J 2 bases, with 9 bases left between them. This CDR3 comprises 13 residues.

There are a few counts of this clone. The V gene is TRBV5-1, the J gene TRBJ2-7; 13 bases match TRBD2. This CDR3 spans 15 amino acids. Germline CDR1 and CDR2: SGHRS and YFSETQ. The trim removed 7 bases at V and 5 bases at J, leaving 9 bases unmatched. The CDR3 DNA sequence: TGCGCCAGCGGGACTAGCGGGGCGGGAGGCGACGAGCAGTACTTC. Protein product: CASGTSGAGGDEQYF. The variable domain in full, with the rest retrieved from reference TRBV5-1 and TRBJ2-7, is KAGVTQTPRYLIKTRGQQVTLSCSPISGHRSVSWYQQTPGQGLQFLFEYFSETQRNKGNFPGRFSGRQFSNSRSEMNVSTLELGDSALYLCASGTSGAGGDEQYFGPGTRLTVT.

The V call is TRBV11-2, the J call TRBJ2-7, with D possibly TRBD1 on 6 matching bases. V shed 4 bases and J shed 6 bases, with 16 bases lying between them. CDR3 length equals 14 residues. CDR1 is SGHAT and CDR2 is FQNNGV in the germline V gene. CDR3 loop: CASSSLQGHGEQYF. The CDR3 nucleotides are TGTGCCAGCAGCTCCCTACAGGGTCATGGCGAGCAGTACTTC.

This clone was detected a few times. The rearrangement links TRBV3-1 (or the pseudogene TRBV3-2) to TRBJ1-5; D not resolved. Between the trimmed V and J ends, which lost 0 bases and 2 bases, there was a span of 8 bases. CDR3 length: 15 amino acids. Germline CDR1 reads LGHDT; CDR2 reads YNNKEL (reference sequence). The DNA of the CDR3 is TGTGCCAGCAGCCAAGATTCTGTAGGCAATCAGCCCCAGCATTTT. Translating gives CASSQDSVGNQPQHF.

CDR3: CASSRILPGTGDVNYGYTF. CDR3 sequence (DNA): TGCGCCAGCAGCCGAATTCTTCCCGGGACAGGAGACGTGAACTATGGCTACACCTTC. V gene TRBV4-1 combines with J gene TRBJ1-2; 8 nucleotides align to TRBD1. CDR1 is MGHRA and CDR2 is YSYEKL in the germline V gene. The CDR3 extends over 19 amino acids. Unmatched junction bases numbered 18, after V lost 4 bases and J lost 2 bases.

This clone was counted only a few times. DNA for the CDR3: TGTGCCGCACCCTATCCGACAGTACGTAACTATGGCTACACCTTC. It translates to CAAPYPTVRNYGYTF. The gene calls are TRBV24-1 and TRBJ1-2, with a tentative D call TRBD1 (5 bases). V was cut by 12 bases and J by 1 base, with 20 bases left in between. The CDR3 is 15 amino acids. Germline-derived CDR1 and CDR2 are KGHDR and SFDVKD.

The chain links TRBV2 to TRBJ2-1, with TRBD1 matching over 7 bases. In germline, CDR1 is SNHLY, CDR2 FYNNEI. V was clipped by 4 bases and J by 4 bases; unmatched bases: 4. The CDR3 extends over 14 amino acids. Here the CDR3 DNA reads TGTGCCAGCAGTGTACAGGGGCAGTACAATGAGCAGTTCTTC. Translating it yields CASSVQGQYNEQFF.

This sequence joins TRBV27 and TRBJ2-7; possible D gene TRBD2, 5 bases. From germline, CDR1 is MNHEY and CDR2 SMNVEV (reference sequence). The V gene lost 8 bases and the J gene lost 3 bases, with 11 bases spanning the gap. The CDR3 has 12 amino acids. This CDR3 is CASGWEYYEQYF. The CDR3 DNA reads TGTGCCAGCGGGTGGGAGTACTACGAGCAGTACTTC.

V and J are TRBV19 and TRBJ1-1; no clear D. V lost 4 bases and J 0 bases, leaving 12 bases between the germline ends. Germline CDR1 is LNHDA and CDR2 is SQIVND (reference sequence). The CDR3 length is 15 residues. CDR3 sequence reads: CASSKRAHMNTEAFF. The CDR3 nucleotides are TGTGCCAGTAGTAAAAGGGCACACATGAACACTGAAGCTTTCTTT.

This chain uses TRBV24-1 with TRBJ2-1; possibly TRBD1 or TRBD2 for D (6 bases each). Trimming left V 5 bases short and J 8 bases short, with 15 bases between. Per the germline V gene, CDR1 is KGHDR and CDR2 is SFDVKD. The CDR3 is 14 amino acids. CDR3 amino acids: CATSVDGGRDEQFF. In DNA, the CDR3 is TGTGCCACCAGTGTTGATGGGGGGCGGGATGAGCAGTTCTTC.

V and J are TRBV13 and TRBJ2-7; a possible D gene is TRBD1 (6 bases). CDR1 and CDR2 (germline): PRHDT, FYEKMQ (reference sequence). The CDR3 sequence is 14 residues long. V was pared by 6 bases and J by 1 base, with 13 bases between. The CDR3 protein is CASRVQGSSYEQYF. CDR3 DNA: TGTGCCAGCAGGGTCCAGGGGTCTTCCTACGAGCAGTACTTC.

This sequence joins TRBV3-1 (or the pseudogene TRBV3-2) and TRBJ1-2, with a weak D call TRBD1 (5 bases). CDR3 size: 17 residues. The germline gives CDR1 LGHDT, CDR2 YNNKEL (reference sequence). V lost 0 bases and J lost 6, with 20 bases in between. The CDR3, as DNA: TGTGCCAGCAGCCAAGAGAACCATGGGCAGGGCCCTCATGGCTACACCTTC. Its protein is CASSQENHGQGPHGYTF.

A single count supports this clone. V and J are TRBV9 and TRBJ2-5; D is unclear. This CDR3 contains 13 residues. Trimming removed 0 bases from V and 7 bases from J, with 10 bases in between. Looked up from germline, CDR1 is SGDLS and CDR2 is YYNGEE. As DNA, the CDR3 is TGTGCCAGCAGCGTAGGAGTAATGGTGACCCAGTACTTC. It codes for CASSVGVMVTQYF.

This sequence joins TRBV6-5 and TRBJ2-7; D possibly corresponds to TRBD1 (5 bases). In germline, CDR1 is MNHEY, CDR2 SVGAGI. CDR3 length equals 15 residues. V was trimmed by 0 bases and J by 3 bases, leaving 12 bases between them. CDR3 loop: CASSYSGVGLYEQYF. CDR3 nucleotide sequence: TGTGCCAGCAGTTACTCAGGGGTAGGTCTCTACGAGCAGTACTTC.

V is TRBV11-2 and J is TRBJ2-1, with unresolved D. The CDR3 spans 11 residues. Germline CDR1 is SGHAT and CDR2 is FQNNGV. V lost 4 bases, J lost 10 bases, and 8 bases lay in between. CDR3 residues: CASSSNGEQFF. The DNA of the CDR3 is TGTGCCAGCAGCTCTAATGGGGAGCAGTTCTTC.

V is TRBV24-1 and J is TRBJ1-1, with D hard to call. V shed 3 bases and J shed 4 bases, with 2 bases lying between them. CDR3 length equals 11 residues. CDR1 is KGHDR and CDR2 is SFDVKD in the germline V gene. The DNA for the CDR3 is TGTGCCACCAGTGATGGCACTGAAGCTTTCTTT. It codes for CATSDGTEAFF.

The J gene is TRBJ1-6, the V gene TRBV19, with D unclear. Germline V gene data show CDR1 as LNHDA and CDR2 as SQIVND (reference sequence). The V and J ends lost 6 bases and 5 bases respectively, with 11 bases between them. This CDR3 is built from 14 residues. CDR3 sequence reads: CASSGRLDNSPLHF. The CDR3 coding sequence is TGTGCCAGTAGCGGAAGGTTGGATAATTCACCCCTCCACTTT.

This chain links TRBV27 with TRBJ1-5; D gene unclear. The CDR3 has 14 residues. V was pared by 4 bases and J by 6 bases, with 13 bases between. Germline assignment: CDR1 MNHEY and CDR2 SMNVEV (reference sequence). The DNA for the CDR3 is TGTGCCAGCAGTTCTCTCCAAAGGGCTCAGCCCCAGCATTTT. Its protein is CASSSLQRAQPQHF.

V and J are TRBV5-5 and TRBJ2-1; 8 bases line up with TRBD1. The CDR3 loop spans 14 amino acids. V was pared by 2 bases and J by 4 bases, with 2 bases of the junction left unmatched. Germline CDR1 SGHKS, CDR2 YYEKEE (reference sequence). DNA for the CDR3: TGTGCCAGCAGCTTAACAGGGGGTTACAATGAGCAGTTCTTC. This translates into CASSLTGGYNEQFF.